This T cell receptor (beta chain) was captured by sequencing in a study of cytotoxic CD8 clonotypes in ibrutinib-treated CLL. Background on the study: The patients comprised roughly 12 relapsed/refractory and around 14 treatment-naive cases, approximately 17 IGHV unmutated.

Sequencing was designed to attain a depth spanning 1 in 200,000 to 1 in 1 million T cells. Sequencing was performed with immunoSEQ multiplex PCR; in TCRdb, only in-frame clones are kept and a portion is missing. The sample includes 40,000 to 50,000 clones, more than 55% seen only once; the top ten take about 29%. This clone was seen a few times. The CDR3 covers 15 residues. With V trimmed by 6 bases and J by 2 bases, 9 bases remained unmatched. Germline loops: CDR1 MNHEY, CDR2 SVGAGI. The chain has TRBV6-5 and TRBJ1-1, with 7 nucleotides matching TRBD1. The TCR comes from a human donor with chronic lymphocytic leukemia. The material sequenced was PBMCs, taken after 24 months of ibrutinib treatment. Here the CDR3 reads CASSRTGRINTEAFF. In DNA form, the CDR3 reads TGTGCCAGCAGCCGGACAGGACGAATTAACACTGAAGCTTTCTTT.